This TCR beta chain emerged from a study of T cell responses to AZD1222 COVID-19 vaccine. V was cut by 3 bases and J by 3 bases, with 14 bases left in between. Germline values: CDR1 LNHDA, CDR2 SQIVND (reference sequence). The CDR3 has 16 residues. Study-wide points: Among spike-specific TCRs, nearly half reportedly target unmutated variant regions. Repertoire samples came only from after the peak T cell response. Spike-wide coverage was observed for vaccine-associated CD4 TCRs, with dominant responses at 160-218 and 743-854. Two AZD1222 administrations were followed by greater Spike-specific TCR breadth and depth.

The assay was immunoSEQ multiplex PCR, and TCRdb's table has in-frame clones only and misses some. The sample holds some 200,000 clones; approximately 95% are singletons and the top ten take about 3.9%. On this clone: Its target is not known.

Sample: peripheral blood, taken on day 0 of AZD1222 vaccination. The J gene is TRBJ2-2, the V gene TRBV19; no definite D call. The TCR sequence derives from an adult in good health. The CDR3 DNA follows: TGTGCCAGTAGTATGGTTGGACGGTGGGACACCGGGGAGCTGTTTTTT. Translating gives CASSMVGRWDTGELFF.